The 9 T cell receptor beta chains below were found in one sample sequenced in a study of low-dose radiotherapy and immunotherapy resistance in tumors. The TCRs were subjected to amplification over 20 PCR cycles employing a constant-region primer in conjunction with a V-primer adapter. TCRdb used MiXCR to reprocess the reads, holding one entry per CDR3 protein. The sample yields approximately 52,000 distinct CDR3 sequences, around a third seen once. As to time point: after trial treatment. Treatment specified: LDRT plus nivolumab, ipilimumab, low-dose cyclophosphamide and aspirin (RACIN trial). This sample comprised PBMCs, obtained after low-dose radiotherapy plus immunotherapy. These receptors all come from a male donor with rectosigmoid adenocarcinoma.

This clonotype appeared many times. V is TRBV4-1 and J is TRBJ1-5; the match to TRBD1 covers 7 bases. This CDR3 is built from 17 residues. Trimming cost V 1 base and J 0 bases; bases outside gene matches: 6. Germline CDR1 and CDR2: MGHRA and YSYEKL. Here the CDR3 reads CASSQGPGQLSNQPQHF. The CDR3 DNA sequence: TGCGCCAGCAGCCAAGGGCCGGGACAGCTTAGCAATCAGCCCCAGCATTTT.

This clonotype was observed at least ten times. The gene calls are TRBV28 and TRBJ2-5; a weak D match, TRBD2 (6 bases). The length of the CDR3 is 16 residues. The ends were cut back, 5 bases at V and 10 bases at J, with 26 bases in the middle. CDR1 and CDR2 (germline): MDHEN, SYDVKM. The CDR3 DNA reads TGTGCCAGCAGTGCCCAACTAGCCGAAGAGATCCTGGGCCAGTACTTC. This encodes CASSAQLAEEILGQYF.

For this clonotype: Likely a read error: the CDR3 ends without its conserved phenylalanine or tryptophan. The DNA is left out, because the CDR3 cannot be placed on it with certainty; the CDR3 is given as TCRdb lists it. This chain connects TRBV28 to TRBJ1-2; TRBD1 is the table's D call and was not checked against the DNA. Inclusive of both ends, the CDR3 amounts to 13 amino acids. Germline loops: CDR1 MDHEN, CDR2 SYDVKM. CDR3 protein: CASSKTRDRSMAT.

The chain is built from TRBV5-1 and TRBJ2-5; 11 bases are a match to TRBD2. The V gene end was trimmed by 4 bases and the J gene end by 5 bases; junction bases not matched to a gene: 7. The CDR3 length is 15 residues. Germline loops: CDR1 SGHRS, CDR2 YFSETQ. The CDR3 bases are TGCGCCAGCAGCGCCGGGACTAGCGGTGAGGAGACCCAGTACTTC. Its translation is CASSAGTSGEETQYF.

This chain uses TRBV9 with TRBJ2-1; the match to TRBD2 covers 9 bases. CDR1 SGDLS and CDR2 YYNGEE come from the germline V gene. V lost 0 bases and J lost 10; bases outside the gene matches: 14. The CDR3 totals 17 residues. In nucleotides, the CDR3 is TGTGCCAGCAGCGTAGACCCTGGCGCGGGAGGGCGTGGGGAGCAGTTCTTC. This translates into CASSVDPGAGGRGEQFF.

This clonotype was seen only a few times. This chain links TRBV2 with TRBJ2-7; possibly TRBD1 or TRBD2 for D (7 bases each). V was cut by 6 bases and J by 2 bases, with 17 bases left in between. Per the germline V gene, CDR1 is SNHLY and CDR2 is FYNNEI. CDR3 length: 15 amino acids. Written as DNA, the CDR3 is TGTGCCAGCAGAAGGGGGGGGCAGGGGGCCTACGAGCAGTACTTC. Translated, it gives CASRRGGQGAYEQYF.

This clonotype appeared once. The V call is TRBV6-2 or TRBV6-3, the J call TRBJ2-1, with TRBD2 matching over 11 bases. The CDR3 runs 16 residues. The ends lost 5 bases at V and 0 bases at J; junction bases unmatched: 3. Germline V gene lookup returns CDR1 MNHEY and CDR2 SVGEGT. Here the CDR3 reads CASSLTSGSSYNEQFF. The CDR3 DNA reads as TGTGCCAGCAGTCTTACTAGCGGGAGCTCCTACAATGAGCAGTTCTTC.

The chain carries TRBV11-3 and TRBJ2-2; 10 bases map to TRBD2. This CDR3 is 16 amino acids long. The germline gives CDR1 SGHNT, CDR2 YENEEA. The V segment lost 4 bases and the J segment 6 bases; nucleotides outside the gene matches: 8. CDR3 sequence: CASSSDSGRFSGELFF. The CDR3 DNA sequence: TGTGCCAGCAGCTCGGATAGCGGGAGGTTTTCCGGGGAGCTGTTTTTT.

This clonotype came up many times. The J gene is TRBJ2-7, the V gene TRBV20-1; 11 bases agree with TRBD1. The germline V gene encodes CDR1 DFQATT and CDR2 SNEGSKA (reference sequence). The V segment lost 6 bases and the J segment 0 bases; nucleotides outside the gene matches: 4. This CDR3 is built from 14 residues. CDR3 loop: CSASGTGGSYEQYF. CDR3 DNA sequence: TGCAGTGCCTCCGGGACAGGGGGCTCCTACGAGCAGTACTTC.